This T cell receptor beta chain was recovered during a study of blood T cell repertoires in COVID-19 (dated by TCRdb to 2020 to 2022). For context, the study as a whole: Collaborator samples came from the United States, Italy and Spain and covered acute and convalescent phases of COVID-19. The prospective study material was composed of cDNA or gDNA derived from T cells, B-cell-depleted T cells, or PBMCs. The repertoires were made available in a free public database intended to serve as a resource for research on the immune response to SARS-CoV-2. Samples were obtained from the ongoing ImmuneRACE study (first 160 participants) and from about 1,300 subjects provided by 6 global collaborators. HLA class I and class II types, where available, came from metadata supplied by the sample provider rather than from assay-based typing. The sample metadata nearly always contained a de-identified subject ID, COVID-19 status, age in years and sex. The dataset comprised deeply sampled blood TCRbeta repertoires from subjects exposed to, actively infected with, or recovered from COVID-19. The paper's findings and limits, for the study overall: The amount of clinical and demographic metadata varied by source and participant and was provided uncurated.

This clone was counted between two and nine times. Its specific antigen is unknown. There are no base qualities to consult, and no much larger clone falls within one base. The immunoSEQ Assay, a bias-controlled multiplex PCR, was used to amplify TCRbeta CDR3 regions from genomic DNA. Processing in the source paper ran as follows. The number of nucleated cells in each sample was estimated from the amplification of reference gene primers within the assay. Sequence reads were collapsed and filtered to measure the absolute abundance of every unique TCRbeta CDR3 rearrangement. For each sample, productive Simpson clonality was calculated as the square root of Simpson's diversity index over productive rearrangements. The source is immuneACCESS, and TCRdb retained only in-frame sequences with V and J called. Part of the clones is not carried over; for the studies checked, unresolved V genes explain less than half of this, and the remainder is unexplained. D and trimming were read from the DNA, whereas the V and J calls and clone size are those reported in that table. A total of approximately 110,000 clones appear in this sample, about 90% of them only once. Around 4.5% of the sample is taken by the ten largest.

Collaborating institutions collected whole blood in K2EDTA tubes following their own protocols. For TCRbeta analysis, collaborators shipped samples in one of three forms: frozen whole blood, isolated PBMCs, or DNA extracted from either of those sample types. Relative to germline, V is missing 5 bases and J is missing 6 bases, with 6 bases of the junction outside any gene match. CDR1 KGHDR and CDR2 SFDVKD were looked up in the germline V gene. CDR3 length: 14 amino acids, cysteine to phenylalanine. Just the 42-base CDR3 DNA is kept, in frame starting at base 1. Sequencing used peripheral blood. The sequence derives from a woman in her forties or fifties with acute or convalescent COVID-19. The chain couples TRBV24-1 to TRBJ1-5, and 7 junction bases match TRBD1. The CDR3 corresponds to CATSGTGDSQPQHF. The sequenced DNA: TGTGCCACCAGTGGTACAGGGGATAGTCAGCCCCAGCATTTT.